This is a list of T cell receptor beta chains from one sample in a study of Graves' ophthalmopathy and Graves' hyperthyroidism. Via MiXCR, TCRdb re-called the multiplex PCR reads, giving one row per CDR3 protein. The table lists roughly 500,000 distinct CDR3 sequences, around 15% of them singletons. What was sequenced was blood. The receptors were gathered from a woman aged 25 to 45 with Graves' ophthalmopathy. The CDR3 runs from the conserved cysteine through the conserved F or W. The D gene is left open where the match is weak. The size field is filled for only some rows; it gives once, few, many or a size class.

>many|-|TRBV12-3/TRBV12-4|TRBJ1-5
CASSFSGGGQPQHF
TGTGCCAGCAGTTTTAGCGGGGGCGGACAGCCCCAGCATTTT
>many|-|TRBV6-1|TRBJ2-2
CASSWSAEGGTNTGELFF
TGTGCCAGCAGTTGGAGCGCAGAGGGCGGGACCAACACCGGGGAGCTGTTTTTT
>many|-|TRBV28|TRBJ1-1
CASSQLLGGGRARMNTEAFF
TGTGCCAGCAGTCAATTACTAGGGGGGGGCCGTGCGAGGATGAACACTGAAGCTTTCTTT
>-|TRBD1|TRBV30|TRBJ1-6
CAWSTNIRDSHLTVLHF
TGTGCCTGGAGTACTAACATCCGGGACAGTCACTTAACGGTCCTCCACTTT
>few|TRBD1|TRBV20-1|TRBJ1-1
CSARVIQGANTEAFF
TGCAGTGCTAGAGTTATTCAGGGGGCAAACACTGAAGCTTTCTTT
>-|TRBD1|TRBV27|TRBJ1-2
CASSLTGGAIGYTF
TGTGCCAGCAGTTTAACAGGGGGCGCGATTGGCTACACCTTC
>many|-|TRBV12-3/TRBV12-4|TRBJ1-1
CASSFSGARTEAFF
TGTGCCAGCAGTTTCTCAGGGGCTAGGACTGAAGCTTTCTTT
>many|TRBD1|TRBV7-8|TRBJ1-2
CASSPNRFGTGSGYTF
TGTGCCAGCAGCCCGAACCGATTCGGGACAGGGAGCGGCTACACCTTC
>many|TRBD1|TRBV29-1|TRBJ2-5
CSVGTGQETQYF
TGCAGCGTGGGGACAGGGCAGGAGACCCAGTACTTC
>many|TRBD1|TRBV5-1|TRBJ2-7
CASSLAPQGVSYEQYF
TGCGCCAGCAGCTTGGCGCCACAGGGGGTGTCCTACGAGCAGTACTTC